The source of this TCR beta chain is a study of T-cell reconstitution after alpha-beta-depleted transplantation in children. Findings of the study overall: Once a year had passed after transplant, T-cell counts and diversity came mostly from newly produced T cells. There were some patients whose high TCRbeta diversity at day 60 came from surviving recipient T cells and thymic progenitors. Reportedly, only several hundred clones from non-depleted graft cells drove alpha-beta T-cell counts at about two months.

A TCRbeta library incorporating unique molecular identifiers was prepared. MiXCR, applied by TCRdb to the PCR reads, yields one record per CDR3 protein. This table has fewer than 550,000 distinct CDR3 sequences, roughly a tenth appearing once. CDR1 and CDR2 from the germline V gene are SGHTA and FQGNSA. The length of the CDR3 is 14 residues. With 6 bases clipped from V and 3 bases from J, the junction kept 6 bases outside the gene matches. There are many counts of this clonotype. Its antigen is as yet unknown. V usage is TRBV7-2 and J usage is TRBJ2-7, with TRBD1 matching over 9 bases. The sample consisted of PBMCs, taken before TCRalphabeta/CD19-depleted stem cell transplant. This TCR derives from a child aged 2 to 15 with inherited bone marrow failure, due to receive a stem cell transplant. The CDR3 here is CASSRTGANYEQYF. The CDR3 DNA reads as TGTGCCAGCAGTAGGACAGGGGCCAACTACGAGCAGTACTTC. The full variable domain, rest sourced from reference TRBV7-2 and TRBJ2-7, is GAGVSQSPSNKVTEKGKDVELRCDPISGHTALYWYRQSLGQGLEFLIYFQGNSAPDKSGLPSDRFSAERTGGSVSTLTIQRTQQEDSAVYLCASSRTGANYEQYFGPGTRLTVT.